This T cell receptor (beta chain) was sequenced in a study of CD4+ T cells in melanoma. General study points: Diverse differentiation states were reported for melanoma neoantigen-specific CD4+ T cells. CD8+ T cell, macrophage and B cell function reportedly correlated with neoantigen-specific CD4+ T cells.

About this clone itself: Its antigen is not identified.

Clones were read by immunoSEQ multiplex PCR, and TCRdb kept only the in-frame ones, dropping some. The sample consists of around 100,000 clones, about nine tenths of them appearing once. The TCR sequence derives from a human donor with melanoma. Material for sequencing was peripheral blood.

DNA for the CDR3: TGCAGCGCAGGGGGCCAGGTGAACACTGAAGCTTTCTTT. Its protein is CSAGGQVNTEAFF. The V and J genes are TRBV29-1 and TRBJ1-1; 8 positions match TRBD1. This CDR3 comprises 13 residues. Germline V CDR1 and CDR2: SQVTM, ANQGSEA. V lost 7 bases to trimming and J lost 0 bases; unmatched junction nucleotides: 4.